This entry is about one T cell receptor (beta chain). Its antigen is currently unknown. Alongside a J-beta primer mix, a sample-barcoded 5' primer served in a second PCR lasting about 7 to 12 cycles. TCRdb itself ran the 5' RACE reads through MiXCR, one entry per CDR3 protein. The repertoire holds some 1,800,000 distinct CDR3 sequences, about 39% seen once, with roughly 23% in the top ten. The germline gives CDR1 LGHNA, CDR2 YNFKEQ. The CDR3 has 16 amino acids. Trimming cost V 5 bases and J 3 bases; bases outside gene matches: 13. These data are taken from a study of blood T cells in healthy people across ages. Study-wide points: TCR beta diversity, measured per million T cells, fell in a roughly linear way with age. With donor CMV status unknown, expanded clonotype changes were possibly confounded.

The chain carries TRBV4-2 and TRBJ2-7, with 7 positions matching TRBD1. The material sequenced was blood. This TCR derives from a human donor in good health. The CDR3 sequence: CASSLTTGSGFYEQYF. The CDR3 DNA sequence: TGTGCCAGCAGCTTGACGACAGGGAGCGGATTCTACGAGCAGTACTTC.